This T cell receptor beta chain was profiled in a study of blood T cell repertoires in COVID-19. At the level of the study: The study drew acute and convalescent COVID-19 samples from the United States, Italy and Spain. The cDNA or gDNA used as material had been derived from T cells, B-cell-depleted T cells, or PBMCs.

Original processing methods: Quantification of nucleated cells was approximated via reference gene primer amplification. Profiled with immunoSEQ multiplex PCR; TCRdb holds only in-frame clones, not every one. V, J and clone size are those of that table, while D and trimming were read from the DNA. The data show more than 90,000 clones, with 85% seen just once and approximately 1.5% held by the top ten. The CDR3 covers 12 residues. Trimming removed 3 bases from V and 4 bases from J, with 4 bases in between. CDR1 and CDR2 (germline): WSHSY, SAAADI. The chain carries TRBV10-2 and TRBJ2-1, with D unresolved. This receptor was identified in a middle-aged man with acute or convalescent COVID-19. The sample consisted of peripheral blood. This CDR3 is CASSDIYNEQFF. In nucleotides, the CDR3 is TGCGCCAGCAGTGACATTTACAATGAGCAGTTCTTC.